This is a list of T cell receptor beta chains from one sample in a study of identifying expanded T cells in peripheral blood. Only in-frame clones appear in the TCRdb table, and some are missing; sequencing was by immunoSEQ multiplex PCR. The profile covers roughly 86,000 clones, with 70% to 90% appearing a single time and 4.5% taken by the ten largest. Sequencing used blood. The source of these receptors is a person aged 18 to 75 in good health. The CDR3 runs from the conserved cysteine through the conserved F or W. D genes are given only for firm matches. For some rows the clone size is stated as once, few or many, or as a class when expanded; others skip it.

TRBJ1-2 | NA | TRBV19 | 14 | NA | CASSMGGYNYGYTF | TGTGCCAGTAGTATGGGCGGATATAACTATGGCTACACCTTC
TRBJ1-2 | NA | TRBV5-1 | 15 | NA | CASSLQPGGKNGYTF | TGCGCCAGCAGCTTGCAACCGGGAGGGAAGAATGGCTACACCTTC
TRBJ1-1 | TRBD1 | TRBV5-6 | 14 | NA | CASETGVGNTEAFF | TGTGCCAGCGAAACAGGGGTGGGGAACACTGAAGCTTTCTTT
TRBJ1-1 | NA | TRBV4-3 | 12 | NA | CASSRGNTEAFF | TGCGCCAGCAGCCGGGGGAACACTGAAGCTTTCTTT
TRBJ1-2 | TRBD1 | TRBV4-3 | 20 | NA | CASSQVETGTGGRSGYGYTF | TGCGCCAGCAGCCAAGTCGAAACCGGGACAGGGGGCAGATCGGGTTATGGCTACACCTTC
TRBJ1-1 | NA | TRBV7-9 | 12 | NA | CASSHGNTEAFF | TGTGCCAGCAGCCACGGGAACACTGAAGCTTTCTTT
TRBJ1-2 | NA | TRBV2 | 14 | NA | CASSGLRGRDGYTF | TGTGCCAGCAGTGGCTTGAGGGGCCGCGACGGCTACACCTTC
TRBJ1-2 | TRBD1 | TRBV7-9 | 12 | NA | CASSSTGEGYTF | TGTGCCAGCAGCTCGACAGGGGAAGGCTACACCTTC
TRBJ2-7 | TRBD2 | TRBV7-2 | 13 | NA | CASSVLLAGGFQF | TGTGCCAGCAGCGTCTTACTAGCGGGGGGGTTCCAGTTC
TRBJ1-2 | NA | TRBV27 | 13 | NA | CASSFGTGHNYTF | TGTGCCAGCAGCTTTGGAACGGGACATAACTACACCTTC
TRBJ1-1 | NA | TRBV5-1 | 14 | NA | CASTLGGAYTEAFF | TGCGCCAGCACCCTTGGAGGTGCGTACACTGAAGCTTTCTTT
TRBJ1-3 | NA | TRBV6-5 | 14 | NA | CASVAQGAGNTIYF | TGTGCCAGCGTAGCCCAGGGCGCTGGAAACACCATATATTTT
TRBJ1-3 | TRBD1 | TRBV12-5 | 14 | NA | CASATGQPRNTIYF | TGTGCTAGTGCCACGGGACAGCCGCGAAACACCATATATTTT
TRBJ1-1 | NA | TRBV6-1 | 17 | NA | CASTDRLGTLKGTEAFF | TGTGCCAGCACTGATAGGTTGGGCACACTAAAGGGCACTGAAGCTTTCTTT
TRBJ2-5 | TRBD1 | TRBV29-1 | 15 | NA | CSVEAGQGRGETQYF | TGCAGCGTTGAAGCGGGACAGGGTCGCGGGGAGACCCAGTACTTC
TRBJ2-1 | TRBD1 | TRBV7-9 | 14 | NA | CASSLTGSYNEQFF | TGTGCCAGCAGCTTGACAGGGAGCTACAATGAGCAGTTCTTC
TRBJ2-5 | NA | TRBV2 | 15 | NA | CASSDRGSPGETQYF | TGTGCCAGCAGTGATAGGGGCAGCCCGGGGGAGACCCAGTACTTC
TRBJ2-7 | NA | TRBV18 | 11 | NA | CASSEGYEQYF | TGTGCCAGCTCAGAGGGATACGAGCAGTACTTC
TRBJ2-1 | TRBD2 | TRBV9 | 17 | NA | CASSASPSGGTYNEQFF | TGTGCCAGCAGCGCATCCCCCTCCGGGGGGACGTACAATGAGCAGTTCTTC
TRBJ1-3 | NA | TRBV7-2 | 14 | NA | CASSLGSAGNTIYF | TGTGCCAGCAGCTTAGGTAGTGCTGGAAACACCATATATTTT
TRBJ2-3 | TRBD1 | TRBV15 | 14 | once | CATSRDRGTDTQYF | TGTGCCACCAGCAGGGACAGGGGTACAGATACGCAGTATTTT
TRBJ2-6 | NA | TRBV6-5 | 15 | NA | CASSYVGSGANVLTF | TGTGCCAGCAGTTACGTAGGGTCCGGGGCCAACGTCCTGACTTTC
TRBJ1-5 | NA | TRBV29-1 | 13 | once | CSVHTGLNQPQHF | TGCAGCGTCCATACGGGCTTAAACCAGCCCCAGCATTTT
TRBJ1-1 | NA | TRBV11-3 | 14 | NA | CASSLGALNTEAFF | TGTGCCAGCAGCTTAGGGGCTTTGAACACTGAAGCTTTCTTT
TRBJ1-5 | NA | TRBV30 | 13 | NA | CAWSVQARQPQHF | TGTGCCTGGAGTGTACAGGCTAGGCAGCCCCAGCATTTT
TRBJ1-6 | TRBD1 | TRBV11-2 | 18 | NA | CASSHARIFRTGDSPLHF | TGTGCCAGCAGCCACGCCCGGATCTTCAGGACAGGGGATTCACCCCTCCACTTT
TRBJ2-1 | NA | TRBV30 | 11 | NA | CAWSLVSEQFF | TGTGCCTGGAGTTTGGTATCTGAGCAGTTCTTC
TRBJ2-1 | TRBD1 | TRBV5-6 | 16 | NA | CASSLMVGTEYNEQFF | TGTGCCAGCAGCTTGATGGTCGGGACAGAATACAATGAGCAGTTCTTC
TRBJ2-1 | TRBD2 | TRBV7-6 | 15 | few | CASSSLAGSYNEQFF | TGTGCCAGCAGCTCCCTAGCGGGTTCCTACAATGAGCAGTTCTTC
TRBJ1-1 | TRBD1 | TRBV19 | 15 | NA | CASRTRTGGNTEAFF | TGTGCCAGTAGGACCCGGACAGGGGGCAATACTGAAGCTTTCTTT
TRBJ1-5 | NA | TRBV30 | 16 | NA | CAWSRPYGESNQPQHF | TGTGCCTGGAGCCGTCCATATGGCGAAAGCAATCAGCCCCAGCATTTT
TRBJ1-1 | NA | TRBV7-9 | 14 | NA | CASLGSGTLSEAFF | TGTGCCAGCTTAGGGTCCGGGACCCTCTCCGAAGCTTTCTTT
TRBJ1-4 | NA | TRBV18 | 16 | NA | CASSPYTLSLDEKLFF | TGTGCCAGCTCCCCATACACCTTATCTCTGGACGAAAAACTGTTTTTT
TRBJ2-3 | NA | TRBV6-1 | 16 | NA | CASSEGSGASTDTQYF | TGTGCCAGCAGTGAAGGTAGCGGAGCTAGCACAGATACGCAGTATTTT
TRBJ1-2 | NA | TRBV30 | 14 | NA | CAWVTLVQPSGYTF | TGTGCCTGGGTCACTTTGGTTCAACCGTCCGGCTACACCTTC
TRBJ2-5 | TRBD1 | TRBV4-1 | 17 | NA | CASSRPTPTGGRETQYF | TGCGCCAGCAGCCGACCCACTCCGACAGGGGGCAGAGAGACCCAGTACTTC
TRBJ1-1 | NA | TRBV6-6 | 14 | NA | CASVFGREGTEAFF | TGTGCCAGCGTTTTTGGGAGGGAGGGCACTGAAGCTTTCTTT
TRBJ1-6 | NA | TRBV6-1 | 13 | few | CASSEVQGSPLHF | TGTGCCAGCAGTGAAGTCCAGGGTTCACCCCTCCACTTT
TRBJ1-1 | NA | TRBV7-2 | 17 | NA | CASSLQPVGGRDTEAFF | TGTGCCAGCAGCTTACAACCTGTTGGGGGGCGGGATACTGAAGCTTTCTTT
TRBJ2-5 | NA | TRBV6-1 | 19 | NA | CASSETSGYGRPSQETQYF | TGTGCCAGCAGTGAGACATCCGGCTACGGTCGGCCATCACAAGAGACCCAGTACTTC
TRBJ1-1 | NA | TRBV11-3 | 13 | NA | CASRQTATSEAFF | TGTGCCAGCAGGCAGACAGCTACAAGTGAAGCTTTCTTT
TRBJ1-5 | NA | TRBV2 | 15 | NA | CASSGTVYSNQPQHF | TGTGCCAGCAGTGGTACAGTATATAGCAATCAGCCCCAGCATTTT
TRBJ1-1 | NA | TRBV6-5 | 13 | once | CASSPFLLQEAFF | TGTGCCAGCAGCCCTTTTCTTCTACAGGAAGCTTTCTTT
TRBJ2-3 | NA | TRBV7-9 | 15 | NA | CAVERGTLDTDTQYF | TGTGCCGTCGAGAGGGGGACCCTGGACACAGATACGCAGTATTTT
TRBJ2-3 | NA | TRBV7-2 | 14 | NA | CASSAITGLDTQYF | TGTGCCAGCAGCGCTATTACAGGGTTGGATACGCAGTATTTT
TRBJ2-1 | NA | TRBV7-9 | 12 | NA | CASSLGYAQQFF | TGTGCCAGCAGTCTTGGGTACGCCCAGCAGTTCTTC
TRBJ1-2 | NA | TRBV7-8 | 11 | NA | CASTNSYGYTF | TGTGCCAGCACCAATTCCTATGGCTACACCTTC
TRBJ1-5 | NA | TRBV5-6 | 13 | NA | CASSPGGRQPQHF | TGTGCCAGCAGCCCCGGGGGGCGCCAGCCCCAGCATTTT
TRBJ2-5 | NA | TRBV5-5 | 16 | NA | CASSYYDGPPQETQYF | TGTGCCAGCAGCTATTACGATGGGCCTCCGCAAGAGACCCAGTACTTC
TRBJ1-1 | NA | TRBV2 | 15 | once | CASSEALREGPEAFF | TGTGCCAGCAGTGAAGCGCTTCGGGAAGGTCCTGAAGCTTTCTTT
TRBJ2-2 | NA | TRBV30 | 14 | NA | CAWSLTFYTGELFF | TGTGCCTGGAGTCTAACTTTCTACACCGGGGAGCTGTTTTTT
TRBJ1-1 | NA | TRBV10-1 | 16 | NA | CATLLKWTAKNTEAFF | TGCGCCACTCTACTAAAATGGACAGCCAAGAACACTGAAGCTTTCTTT
TRBJ2-7 | NA | TRBV15 | 17 | NA | CATSRYSAYQGGDEQYF | TGTGCCACCAGCAGATACTCGGCATACCAGGGAGGCGACGAGCAGTACTTC
TRBJ2-3 | NA | TRBV7-9 | 14 | NA | CASSLGENTDTQYF | TGTGCCAGCAGCTTAGGGGAGAACACAGATACGCAGTATTTT
TRBJ2-5 | NA | TRBV9 | 13 | NA | CASSVGMGETQYF | TGTGCCAGCAGCGTAGGTATGGGGGAGACCCAGTACTTC